This T cell receptor (beta chain) was identified in a study of siplizumab effects on memory and regulatory T cells. Whole-study findings and limits: Assignment to unstimulated subsets succeeded for only a minor fraction of the alloreactive clones. Naive T cells seemed more diverse than memory cells and seemed major alloresponse contributors. Tregs that proliferated in siplizumab cultures did not have their suppressive function confirmed.

Germline V lookup: CDR1 MNHEY, CDR2 SMNVEV (reference sequence). Trimming removed 5 bases at V and 3 bases at J, with 13 bases between. The CDR3 sequence is 14 residues long. This clone was seen a single time. Its target is unknown. Additional DNA sequences in this sample encode the identical CDR3. Assays were performed on about 100,000 TCR templates per sample. Produced via immunoSEQ multiplex PCR; TCRdb's table is partial and in-frame only. Seen here are about 91,000 clones, roughly 93% observed once, and the top ten hold 5% to 7%. The source of this sequence is a human donor in good health. Sequencing was done on a sample of CD8+ T cells sorted from blood. The chain combines TRBV27 with TRBJ1-2; D may be TRBD1 (5 bases). CDR3 nucleotide sequence: TGTGCCAGCAGTCCGCGGGGGGTTGACTATGGCTACACCTTC. Translating it yields CASSPRGVDYGYTF.